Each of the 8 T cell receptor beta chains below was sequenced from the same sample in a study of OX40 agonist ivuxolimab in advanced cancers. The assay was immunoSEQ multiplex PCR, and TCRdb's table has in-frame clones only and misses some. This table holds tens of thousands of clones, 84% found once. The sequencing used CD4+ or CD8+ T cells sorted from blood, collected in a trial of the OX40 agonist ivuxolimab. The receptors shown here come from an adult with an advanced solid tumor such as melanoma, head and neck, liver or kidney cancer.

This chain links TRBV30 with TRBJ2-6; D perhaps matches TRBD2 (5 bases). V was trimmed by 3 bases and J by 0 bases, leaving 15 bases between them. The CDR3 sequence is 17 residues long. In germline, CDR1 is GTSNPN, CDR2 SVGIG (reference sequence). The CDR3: CAWRVSDRYSGANVLTF. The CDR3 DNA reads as TGTGCCTGGAGGGTTAGCGATCGGTACTCTGGGGCCAACGTCCTGACTTTC.

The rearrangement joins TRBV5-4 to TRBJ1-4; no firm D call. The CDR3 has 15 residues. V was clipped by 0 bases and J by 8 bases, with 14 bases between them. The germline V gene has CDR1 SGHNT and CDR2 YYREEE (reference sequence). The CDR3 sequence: CASSLDRDPPEKLFF. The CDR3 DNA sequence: TGTGCCAGCAGCTTGGACCGAGACCCCCCCGAAAAACTGTTTTTT.

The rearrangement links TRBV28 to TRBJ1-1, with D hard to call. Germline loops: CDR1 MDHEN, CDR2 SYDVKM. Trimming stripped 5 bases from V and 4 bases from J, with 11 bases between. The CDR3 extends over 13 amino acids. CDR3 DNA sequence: TGTGCCAGCAGTCTTTGGATGGGCACTGAAGCTTTCTTT. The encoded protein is CASSLWMGTEAFF.

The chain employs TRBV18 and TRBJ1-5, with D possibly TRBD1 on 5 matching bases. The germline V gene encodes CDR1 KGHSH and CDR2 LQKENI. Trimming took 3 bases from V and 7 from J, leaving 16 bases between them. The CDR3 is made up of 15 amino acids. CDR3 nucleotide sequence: TGTGCCAGCTCACCTCGAGGAGCCAGGGAGCAGCCCCAGCATTTT. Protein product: CASSPRGAREQPQHF.

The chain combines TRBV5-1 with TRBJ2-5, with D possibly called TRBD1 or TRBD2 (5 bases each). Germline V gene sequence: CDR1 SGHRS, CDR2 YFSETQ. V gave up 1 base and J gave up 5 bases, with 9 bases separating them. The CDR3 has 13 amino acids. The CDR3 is CASSLRDRETQYF. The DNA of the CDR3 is TGCGCCAGCAGCTTGAGGGACCGGGAGACCCAGTACTTC.

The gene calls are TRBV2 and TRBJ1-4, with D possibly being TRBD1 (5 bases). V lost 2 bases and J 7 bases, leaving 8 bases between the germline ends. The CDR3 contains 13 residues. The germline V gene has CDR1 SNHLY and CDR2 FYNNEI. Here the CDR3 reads CASSEQGGEKLFF. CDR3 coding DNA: TGTGCCAGCAGTGAACAGGGCGGTGAAAAACTGTTTTTT.

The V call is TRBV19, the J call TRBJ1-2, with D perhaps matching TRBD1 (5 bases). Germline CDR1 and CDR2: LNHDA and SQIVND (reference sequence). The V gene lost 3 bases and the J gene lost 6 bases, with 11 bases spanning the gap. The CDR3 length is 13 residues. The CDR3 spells CASSIGRVDGYTF. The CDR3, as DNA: TGTGCCAGTAGTATCGGCAGGGTTGATGGCTACACCTTC.

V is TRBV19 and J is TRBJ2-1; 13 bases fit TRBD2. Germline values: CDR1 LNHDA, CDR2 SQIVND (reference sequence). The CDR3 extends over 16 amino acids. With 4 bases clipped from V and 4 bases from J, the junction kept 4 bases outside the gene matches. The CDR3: CASSTLGLAGYNEQFF. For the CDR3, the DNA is TGTGCCAGTAGTACCCTGGGACTAGCGGGGTACAATGAGCAGTTCTTC.